This T cell receptor beta chain originates from a study of blood T cells in healthy people across ages. The CDR3 contains 14 residues. The V and J ends lost 6 bases and 2 bases, in that order; junction bases with no gene match: 3. The germline gives CDR1 MDHEN, CDR2 SYDVKM. Using a J-beta primer mix together with a sample-barcoded 5' primer, a second PCR was run for roughly 7 to 11 cycles. Using its own MiXCR run on the 5' RACE reads, TCRdb lists one record per CDR3 protein. The table records around 1,700,000 distinct CDR3 sequences, roughly 27% of them present only once. About 10 milliliters of peripheral blood were drawn from each donor into EDTA-treated tubes.

The clonotype comes from a woman aged 30 to 39 in good health. The sample was blood. The V call is TRBV28, the J call TRBJ2-5; 10 bases fit TRBD2. The CDR3 spells CASRQAGGQETQYF. The CDR3 bases are TGTGCCAGCAGGCAAGCGGGGGGGCAAGAGACCCAGTACTTC.